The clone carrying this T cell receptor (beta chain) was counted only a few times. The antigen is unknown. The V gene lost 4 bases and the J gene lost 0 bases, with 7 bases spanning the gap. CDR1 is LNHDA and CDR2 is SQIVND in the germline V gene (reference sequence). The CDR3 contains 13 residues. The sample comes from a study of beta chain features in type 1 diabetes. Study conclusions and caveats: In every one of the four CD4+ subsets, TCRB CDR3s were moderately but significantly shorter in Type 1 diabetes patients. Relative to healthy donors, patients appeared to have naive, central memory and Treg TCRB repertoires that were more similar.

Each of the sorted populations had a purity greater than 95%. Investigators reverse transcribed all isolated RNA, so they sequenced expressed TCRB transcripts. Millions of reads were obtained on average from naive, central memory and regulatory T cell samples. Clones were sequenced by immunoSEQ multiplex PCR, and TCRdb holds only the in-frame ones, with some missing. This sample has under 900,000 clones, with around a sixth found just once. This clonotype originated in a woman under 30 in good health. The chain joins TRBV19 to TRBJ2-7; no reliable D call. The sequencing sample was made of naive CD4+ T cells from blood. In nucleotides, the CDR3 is TGTGCCAGTAGTAATCGCGGCTCCTACGAGCAGTACTTC. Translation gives CASSNRGSYEQYF.